This T cell receptor (beta chain) derives from a study of blood T cell repertoires in COVID-19. Study at large: Some COVID-19 samples were acute and others convalescent; all came from the United States, Italy and Spain. The cDNA or gDNA used as material had been derived from T cells, B-cell-depleted T cells, or PBMCs.

V was cut by 5 bases and J by 3 bases, with 4 bases left in between. The CDR3 has 11 amino acids. The germline V gene has CDR1 MDHEN and CDR2 SYDVKM. In the study's own analysis: Amplifying reference gene primers gave estimates of nucleated cell counts. Using immunoSEQ multiplex PCR, the repertoire was profiled, and TCRdb retains in-frame clones only, with some absent. Clone size and the V and J calls come from that table; the DNA yielded D and trimming. The data show some 91,000 clones, with around four fifths seen just once and about an eighth held by the top ten. The chain is built from TRBV28 and TRBJ2-5; D is unresolved. This clonotype originated in a human donor in a cohort sampled during active COVID-19. What was sequenced was peripheral blood. The CDR3 reads CASSVKETQYF. The CDR3 nucleotides read TGTGCCAGCAGTGTAAAAGAGACCCAGTACTTC.